The source of this T cell receptor (beta chain) is a study of T cells in localized non-small cell lung cancer. General study points: Longer overall survival was linked to higher blood T cell density. Across samples, adjacent lung featured a median around 56 of the top 100 tumor clones. Adjacent uninvolved lung had the highest clonality, suggesting focused antigen responses.

Sequencing used immunoSEQ multiplex PCR; TCRdb keeps in-frame clones, though not all of them. The sample shows roughly 19,000 clones, around 87% of them seen only once. Points on this clone: Its antigen remains unknown.

The sample consisted of PBMCs, taken before any cancer treatment. This clonotype was obtained from a man between 40 and 70 years old with stage II squamous cell lung carcinoma.

The DNA of the CDR3 is TGTGCCAGCAGCTTCCGACAGAGGCTCGAAGCTTTCTTT. This codes for CASSFRQRLEAFF. The chain couples TRBV11-2 to TRBJ1-1, with D perhaps TRBD1 (5 bases). The CDR3 runs 13 residues. Germline V gene lookup returns CDR1 SGHAT and CDR2 FQNNGV. Trimming stripped 3 bases from V and 8 bases from J, with 13 bases between.